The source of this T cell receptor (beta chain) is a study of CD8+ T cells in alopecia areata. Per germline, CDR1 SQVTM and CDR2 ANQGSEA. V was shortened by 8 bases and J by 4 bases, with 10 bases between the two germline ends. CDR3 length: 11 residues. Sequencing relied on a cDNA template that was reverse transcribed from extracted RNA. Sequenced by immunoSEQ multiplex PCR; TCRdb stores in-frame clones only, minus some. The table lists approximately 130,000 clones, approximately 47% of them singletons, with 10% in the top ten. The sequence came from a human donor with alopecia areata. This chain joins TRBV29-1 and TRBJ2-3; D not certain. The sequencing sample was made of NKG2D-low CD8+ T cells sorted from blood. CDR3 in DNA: TGCAGCCCATTTTGGGCAGATACGCAGTATTTT. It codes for CSPFWADTQYF.